Listed below are T cell receptor beta chains from one sample, sequenced in a study of shared clonotypes between healthy human individuals. The protocol was immunoSEQ multiplex PCR, while the TCRdb copy is restricted to in-frame clones and leaves out a portion. The profile shows 2 million to 2.5 million clones, 85% to 95% of them singletons. Source material: naive CD4+ T cells from PBMCs. The receptors stem from a man in his late teens or twenties in good health. Some clones in this sample may be carry-over from other donors' samples. The CDR3 runs from the conserved cysteine through the conserved F or W. The D gene is left open where the match is weak. Only part of the rows carry a size: once, few, many, or a class if the clone is expanded.

D gene	V gene	J gene	clone size	CDR3 protein	CDR3 DNA
TRBD1	TRBV14	TRBJ2-7	-	CASSQVWGQESYEQYF	TGTGCCAGCAGCCAAGTCTGGGGACAGGAGTCCTACGAGCAGTACTTC
TRBD2	TRBV11-2	TRBJ2-7	-	CASSLPTSGKIRYEQYF	TGTGCCAGCAGCTTACCAACTAGCGGTAAGATCCGCTACGAGCAGTACTTC
-	TRBV10-3	TRBJ2-5	-	CAISEGTSTKYF	TGTGCCATCAGTGAGGGGACATCGACAAAGTACTTC
-	TRBV15	TRBJ1-1	-	CATSRDSGRGTEAFF	TGTGCCACCAGCAGAGATTCGGGCAGGGGCACTGAAGCTTTCTTT
TRBD1	TRBV6-6	TRBJ2-4	-	CASSSHGTGANIQYF	TGTGCCAGCAGCTCCCACGGGACAGGGGCAAACATTCAGTACTTC
-	TRBV7-3	TRBJ2-1	-	CASSLSGNLNEQFF	TGTGCCAGCAGCCTCTCCGGGAATCTCAATGAGCAGTTCTTC
-	TRBV14	TRBJ2-5	-	CASSQDWETQYF	TGTGCCAGCAGCCAAGATTGGGAGACCCAGTACTTC
TRBD1	TRBV5-1	TRBJ2-1	-	CASSLVGTGAYNEQFF	TGCGCCAGCAGCTTGGTCGGGACAGGGGCCTACAATGAGCAGTTCTTC
TRBD2	TRBV27	TRBJ2-5	-	CASSFDGRAEETQYF	TGTGCCAGCAGTTTTGACGGGAGGGCCGAAGAGACCCAGTACTTC
TRBD2	TRBV5-1	TRBJ2-1	-	CASSITSGRYQSSYNEQFF	TGCGCCAGCAGCATAACTAGCGGGAGGTATCAGAGCTCCTACAATGAGCAGTTCTTC
TRBD1	TRBV5-5	TRBJ1-5	-	CASSSDRFPNQPQHF	TGTGCCAGCAGCTCGGACAGGTTCCCCAATCAGCCCCAGCATTTT
-	TRBV10-2	TRBJ1-5	-	CASGRDPGRYQPQHF	TGCGCCAGCGGCCGGGATCCCGGGCGTTATCAGCCCCAGCATTTT
TRBD1	TRBV28	TRBJ1-2	-	CASSPGTGTYGYTF	TGTGCCAGCAGCCCCGGGACAGGTACCTATGGCTACACCTTC
TRBD2	TRBV4-2	TRBJ2-1	-	CASSQGGGLAGENEQFF	TGTGCCAGCAGCCAAGGGGGGGGACTAGCGGGAGAAAATGAGCAGTTCTTC
TRBD2	TRBV5-1	TRBJ2-1	once	CASSPTGTSEYNEQFF	TGCGCCAGCAGCCCCACCGGGACTAGCGAATACAATGAGCAGTTCTTC
-	TRBV4-3	TRBJ2-3	-	CASSQEVGAVTDTQYF	TGCGCCAGCAGCCAAGAAGTGGGGGCCGTCACAGATACGCAGTATTTT
-	TRBV28	TRBJ1-2	-	CASSPIDRGYTF	TGTGCCAGCAGTCCAATTGACCGTGGCTACACCTTC
TRBD1	TRBV6-5	TRBJ1-1	-	CASSVDRAEAFF	TGTGCCAGCAGTGTCGACAGGGCTGAAGCTTTCTTT
TRBD2	TRBV9	TRBJ2-1	-	CASSVRTSGTYNEQFF	TGTGCCAGCAGCGTCCGGACTAGCGGGACTTACAATGAGCAGTTCTTC
-	TRBV28	TRBJ1-5	-	CASSPGASNQPQHF	TGTGCCAGCAGTCCAGGAGCCAGCAATCAGCCCCAGCATTTT
-	TRBV5-1	TRBJ2-2	-	CASSTYRAGELFF	TGCGCCAGCAGCACCTACAGGGCCGGGGAGCTGTTTTTT
-	TRBV18	TRBJ2-7	-	CASSPPAGAYEQYF	TGTGCCAGCTCACCACCGGCAGGGGCCTACGAGCAGTACTTC
-	TRBV7-3	TRBJ2-7	once	CASSQGSEQYF	TGTGCCAGCAGCCAAGGGTCCGAGCAGTACTTC
-	TRBV4-1	TRBJ2-2	-	CAIHVAGELFF	TGCGCCATACACGTGGCCGGGGAGCTGTTTTTT
-	TRBV2	TRBJ2-7	-	CASTGTANLEQYF	TGTGCCAGCACCGGGACCGCGAACTTGGAGCAGTACTTC
-	TRBV28	TRBJ1-1	-	CASSLPGGINTEAFF	TGTGCCAGCAGTTTGCCGGGGGGTATAAACACTGAAGCTTTCTTT
TRBD1	TRBV27	TRBJ1-2	few	CASRGQGYGGYTF	TGTGCCAGCAGGGGACAGGGATACGGAGGCTACACCTTC
-	TRBV20-1	TRBJ2-5	-	CSASFGETQYF	TGCAGTGCTAGTTTCGGGGAGACCCAGTACTTC
-	TRBV29-1	TRBJ2-5	once	CSVDTRLVSKTQYF	TGCAGCGTCGACACTAGACTGGTCTCAAAGACCCAGTACTTC
-	TRBV6-5	TRBJ2-1	-	CASSSDRKYNEQFF	TGTGCCAGCAGTTCTGACAGGAAATACAATGAGCAGTTCTTC
TRBD2	TRBV9	TRBJ2-2	once	CASSVLAGGSTGELFF	TGTGCCAGCAGCGTACTCGCGGGAGGCAGCACCGGGGAGCTGTTTTTT
-	TRBV27	TRBJ2-5	-	CASRGDYQETQYF	TGTGCCAGCAGGGGGGACTACCAAGAGACCCAGTACTTC
TRBD2	TRBV4-2	TRBJ2-7	-	CASSATSGATYEQYF	TGTGCCAGCAGTGCCACTAGCGGGGCAACCTACGAGCAGTACTTC
-	TRBV4-1	TRBJ2-6	-	CASSQVESSGANVLTF	TGCGCCAGCAGCCAAGTTGAGAGCTCTGGGGCCAACGTCCTGACTTTC
-	TRBV5-5	TRBJ2-5	-	CASSLGTEQETQYF	TGTGCCAGCAGCTTGGGGACAGAACAAGAGACCCAGTACTTC
-	TRBV6-1	TRBJ2-7	-	CASSTYRGGVYEQYF	TGTGCCAGCAGTACCTACAGGGGAGGTGTGTACGAGCAGTACTTC
-	TRBV4-1	TRBJ1-5	-	CASSQEGNRARQPQHF	TGCGCCAGCAGCCAAGAGGGAAACAGGGCCAGGCAGCCCCAGCATTTT